What follows are 25 T cell receptor beta chains derived from one specimen sequenced in a study of T cells in Graves' hyperthyroidism and ophthalmopathy. TCR beta CDR3 regions were amplified from RNA. HTBI primers were the set used in a first-round RT-PCR of the TCR CDR3. TCRdb re-analysed the multiplex PCR reads in MiXCR, keeping a single row per CDR3 protein. The sample has some 740,000 distinct CDR3 sequences, 12% to 15% seen once. Material: blood. The receptors come from a woman between 18 and 30 years old with Graves' hyperthyroidism.

This clonotype was detected many times. The chain employs TRBV2 and TRBJ1-5; D gene unclear. CDR1 is SNHLY, CDR2 FYNNEI, per germline. The V and J ends lost 2 bases and 7 bases respectively, with 9 bases between them. This CDR3 has 13 amino acids. This CDR3 is CASSEKRKQPQHF. As DNA, the CDR3 is TGTGCCAGCAGTGAAAAGAGAAAACAGCCCCAGCATTTT.

The chain employs TRBV6-5 and TRBJ2-7, with TRBD1 matching 8 bases. CDR3 length: 15 amino acids. Germline trimming cut 0 bases from V and 2 bases from J; bases unmatched to any gene: 3. Germline-derived CDR1 and CDR2 are MNHEY and SVGAGI. The CDR3 DNA reads as TGTGCCAGCAGTTACTCGGGACAGGTGACCTACGAGCAGTACTTC. Amino acids: CASSYSGQVTYEQYF.

This clonotype has more than one count but fewer than ten. The V gene is TRBV20-1, the J gene TRBJ2-5; D unresolved. This CDR3 is 12 amino acids long. Germline CDR1 is DFQATT and CDR2 is SNEGSKA (reference sequence). Trimming shortened V by 4 bases and J by 2 bases, and 8 bases separated the two germline ends. The chain's CDR3 is CSAKLTQETQYF. CDR3 coding DNA: TGCAGTGCTAAACTTACACAAGAGACCCAGTACTTC.

This clonotype was counted only a few times. The chain has TRBV6-1 and TRBJ1-5, with a tentative D call TRBD1 (5 bases). This CDR3 is 13 amino acids long. Trimming pared 5 bases from V and 6 bases from J, leaving 11 bases between. Germline V CDR1 and CDR2: MNHNS, SASEGT. CDR3: CASSRLGGQPQHF. The CDR3 DNA reads as TGTGCCAGCAGTCGGTTGGGGGGTCAGCCCCAGCATTTT.

The chain links TRBV7-9 to TRBJ1-3, with TRBD1 identical over 9 bases. The V and J ends lost 5 bases and 1 base, in that order; junction bases with no gene match: 15. The CDR3 sequence is 19 residues long. Looked up from germline, CDR1 is SEHNR and CDR2 is FQNEAQ (reference sequence). CDR3 sequence reads: CASSPHRDRALRSGNTIYF. The CDR3 region has the DNA TGTGCCAGCAGCCCCCACCGGGACAGGGCCCTCCGGTCTGGAAACACCATATATTTT.

At least ten counts were recorded for this clonotype. The rearrangement uses TRBV11-2 and TRBJ2-2, with D unclear. Germline assignment: CDR1 SGHAT and CDR2 FQNNGV. Trimming removed 4 bases from V and 1 base from J, with 7 bases in between. CDR3 length: 14 amino acids. The CDR3 protein is CASSSPRNTGELFF. CDR3 in DNA: TGTGCCAGCAGCTCCCCAAGGAACACCGGGGAGCTGTTTTTT.

The chain employs TRBV12-3 or TRBV12-4 and TRBJ2-6, with D perhaps TRBD1 or TRBD2 (7 bases each). This CDR3 region has 17 residues. V dropped 7 bases and J dropped 1 base, with 17 bases sitting between them. CDR3 sequence reads: CASNPGGVGSGANVLTF. The CDR3 DNA reads TGTGCCAGCAACCCAGGGGGGGTCGGGTCTGGGGCCAACGTCCTGACTTTC.

This clonotype was counted only a few times. V usage is TRBV20-1 and J usage is TRBJ1-1, with no clear D. Looked up from germline, CDR1 is DFQATT and CDR2 is SNEGSKA (reference sequence). The CDR3 sequence is 15 residues long. V lost 3 bases, J lost 3 bases, and 17 bases lay in between. The CDR3 loop is CSAREGGIYDTEAFF. CDR3 nucleotide sequence: TGCAGTGCTAGGGAGGGAGGAATTTATGACACTGAAGCTTTCTTT.

V usage is TRBV11-3 and J usage is TRBJ1-3, with D perhaps matching TRBD1 (5 bases). From germline, CDR1 is SGHNT and CDR2 YENEEA. The CDR3 loop spans 17 amino acids. With 1 base removed from V and 0 bases from J, the gap between germline ends came to 13 bases. The DNA of the CDR3 is TGTGCCAGCAGCTTAGGGGGGTCCAGGGACTCTGGAAACACCATATATTTT. Encoded protein: CASSLGGSRDSGNTIYF.

This clonotype turned up a few times. The rearrangement links TRBV7-8 to TRBJ2-7; D not certain. Trimming removed 1 base at V and 1 base at J, with 8 bases between. This CDR3 is 14 amino acids long. The V gene's germline CDR1 is SGHVS and CDR2 FQNEAQ. The CDR3 DNA reads as TGTGCCAGCAGCTTAGTTAGCCCATCCTACGAGCAGTACTTC. It encodes CASSLVSPSYEQYF.

This chain connects TRBV28 to TRBJ1-5, with a tentative D call TRBD1 (6 bases). This CDR3 spans 16 amino acids. Trimming left V 6 bases short and J 0 bases short, with 15 bases between. CDR1 and CDR2 (germline): MDHEN, SYDVKM. CDR3 sequence: CASRGGGFLSNQPQHF. The CDR3 DNA reads TGTGCCAGCAGGGGGGGGGGCTTCCTTAGCAATCAGCCCCAGCATTTT. The full variable domain, completed using reference TRBV28 and TRBJ1-5, is DVKVTQSSRYLVKRTGEKVFLECVQDMDHENMFWYRQDPGLGLRLIYFSYDVKMKEKGDIPEGYSVSREKKERFSLILESASTNQTSMYLCASRGGGFLSNQPQHFGDGTRLSIL.

The sample holds a few counts of this clonotype. The chain carries TRBV25-1 and TRBJ2-7; TRBD1 matches 7 bases. After removal of 3 bases from V and 3 bases from J, the junction contained 5 bases not matched to a gene. This CDR3 contains 14 residues. Germline V gives CDR1 MGHDK, CDR2 SYGVNS. The CDR3 is CASSDHGTVYEQYF. For the CDR3, the DNA is TGTGCCAGCAGTGACCACGGGACAGTCTACGAGCAGTACTTC.

This clonotype was recorded a few times. The CDR3 DNA follows: TGTGCCAGTAGTATAGGGTCAACGGGGGAGCTGTTTTTT. Its protein product is CASSIGSTGELFF. The chain has TRBV19 and TRBJ2-2, with D unclear. Trimming removed 1 base at V and 8 bases at J, with 8 bases between. This CDR3 spans 13 amino acids. CDR1 and CDR2 from the germline V gene are LNHDA and SQIVND (reference sequence). The whole variable domain, remainder taken from reference TRBV19 and TRBJ2-2, is DGGITQSPKYLFRKEGQNVTLSCEQNLNHDAMYWYRQDPGQGLRLIYYSQIVNDFQKGDIAEGYSVSREKKESFPLTVTSAQKNPTAFYLCASSIGSTGELFFGEGSRLTVL.

This clonotype was found a few times. CDR3 nucleotide sequence: TGTGCCAGCAGCCAAGCTGCTGGGCGCCGGGTTTACGAGCAGTACTTC. It is translated as CASSQAAGRRVYEQYF. The rearrangement links TRBV4-2 to TRBJ2-7; D is uncertain. CDR3 length: 16 amino acids. CDR1 is LGHNA, CDR2 YNFKEQ, per germline. V was shortened by 1 base and J by 4 bases, with 17 bases between the two germline ends.

This clonotype was counted ten times or more. The chain joins TRBV30 to TRBJ1-1; D gene ambiguous. The CDR3 runs to 13 residues. Between the trimmed V and J ends, which lost 2 bases and 3 bases, there was a span of 10 bases. CDR1 and CDR2 (germline): GTSNPN, SVGIG (reference sequence). The CDR3 protein is CAWSRTLHTEAFF. The CDR3 DNA is TGTGCCTGGAGTCGGACGTTGCACACTGAAGCTTTCTTT.

There are many counts of this clonotype. A read error may produce the germline difference seen at one junction end. The chain is built from TRBV6-4 and TRBJ2-5, with 9 bases matching TRBD1. CDR1 and CDR2 (germline): MRHNA, SNTAGT. The CDR3 contains 16 residues. The CDR3, as DNA: TGTGCCAGCAGCAAAAGTCCGGGACAGGGCCAGCGGTACTTGAACTTC. Encoded protein: CASSKSPGQGQRYLNF.

This clonotype was seen a handful of times. The chain has TRBV29-1 and TRBJ2-1, with 7 bases identical to TRBD2. Germline values: CDR1 SQVTM, CDR2 ANQGSEA. CDR3 length: 13 amino acids. Germline trimming cut 8 bases from V and 7 bases from J; bases unmatched to any gene: 11. In DNA, the CDR3 is TGCAGCCTTATGAGACTAGCAACTAATGAGCAGTTCTTC. Translated: CSLMRLATNEQFF.

This clonotype was counted at least ten times. The chain joins TRBV12-3 or TRBV12-4 to TRBJ2-2; tentatively, D is TRBD2 (5 bases). Trimming removed 3 bases at V and 5 bases at J, with 13 bases between. The CDR3 runs 15 residues. This CDR3 is CASSLVVGVTGELFF. In nucleotides, the CDR3 is TGTGCCAGCAGTTTGGTTGTGGGAGTGACCGGGGAGCTGTTTTTT.

This clonotype has at least ten counts. J is TRBJ2-7 and V is TRBV10-3; 13 bases are a match to TRBD2. The CDR3 is made up of 15 amino acids. Germline V gene sequence: CDR1 ENHRY, CDR2 SYGVKD. The V segment lost 3 bases and the J segment 3 bases; nucleotides outside the gene matches: 2. The CDR3 coding sequence is TGTGCCATCAGTGAAGGGACTAGCGGGATCTACGAGCAGTACTTC. It specifies CAISEGTSGIYEQYF.

The chain couples TRBV7-9 to TRBJ1-6, with D maybe TRBD1 (5 bases). Looked up from germline, CDR1 is SEHNR and CDR2 is FQNEAQ (reference sequence). The CDR3 extends over 14 amino acids. V was cut by 4 bases and J by 6 bases, with 10 bases left in between. The CDR3 nucleotides read TGTGCCAGCAGCTCCTGGAGGGGTAATTCACCCCTCCACTTT. Its protein product is CASSSWRGNSPLHF.

This clonotype was recorded many times. The rearrangement links TRBV28 to TRBJ1-1; possible D gene TRBD1, 5 bases. This CDR3 has 15 residues. Germline V lookup: CDR1 MDHEN, CDR2 SYDVKM. Deletions cut 4 bases from V and 4 bases from J, with 16 bases between. Here the CDR3 DNA reads TGTGCCAGCAGTTCCCCCCAGGGAGCGGGCACTGAAGCTTTCTTT. It translates to CASSSPQGAGTEAFF.

The CDR3 nucleotides are TGCAGTGCTAGATCCCCCGGACAGCTGGGTGAAAAACTGTTTTTT. Translated: CSARSPGQLGEKLFF. This sequence joins TRBV20-1 and TRBJ1-4; the D gene is possibly TRBD1 (6 bases). The CDR3 runs to 15 residues. Trimming left V 2 bases short and J 7 bases short, with 17 bases between. CDR1 and CDR2 from the germline V gene are DFQATT and SNEGSKA (reference sequence).

This clonotype showed up many times. This chain links TRBV7-8 with TRBJ1-5; weak D call: TRBD1 (5 bases). Trimming stripped 4 bases from V and 0 bases from J, with 7 bases between. This CDR3 has 14 residues. Germline loops: CDR1 SGHVS, CDR2 FQNEAQ. The CDR3 spells CASSSQVSNQPQHF. DNA of the CDR3: TGTGCCAGCAGCTCACAGGTTAGCAATCAGCCCCAGCATTTT.

This chain links TRBV6-1 with TRBJ1-3; 7 bases are a match to TRBD1. Germline CDR1 and CDR2: MNHNS and SASEGT. CDR3 length equals 13 residues. V dropped 5 bases and J dropped 8; count of bases not matched to a gene: 6. The CDR3 region has the DNA TGTGCCAGCAGTCCCGGACAGGCCTACACCATATATTTT. Translation gives CASSPGQAYTIYF.

This clonotype was detected ten times or more. The rearrangement uses TRBV6-2 or TRBV6-3 and TRBJ2-7, with TRBD1 matching 8 bases. With V trimmed by 2 bases and J by 5 bases, 11 bases remained unmatched. There are 16 residues in the CDR3. CDR1 is MNHEY and CDR2 is SVGEGT in the germline V gene. The CDR3 region is CASSYARTGMRHEQYF. The CDR3, as DNA: TGTGCCAGCAGTTACGCTAGGACAGGGATGCGACACGAGCAGTACTTC.